The T cell receptor (beta chain) described here comes from a study of read filtering for tumor transcriptome and immune sequencing. At the level of the study: Among patients, some 17 were male and some 15 female, aged roughly 45 to 80 (mean approximately 64). Study conclusions and caveats: Approximately 87% of IR-seq clonotypes had a single read, yet these held approximately 4% of reads.

Many counts were recorded for this clonotype. Its matching antigen is unknown. Every patient had bone marrow sampled while the disease was active. Molecular barcoded adaptors covering alpha/delta and beta/gamma chains were used on 400 to 450 ng RNA. From the reads, TCRdb called clonotypes with MiXCR, one entry per CDR3 protein. Of about 93,000 distinct CDR3 sequences detected, around a fifth appear once; the ten largest clones hold 11%. CDR3 size: 13 residues. V shed 4 bases and J shed 4 bases, with 9 bases lying between them. Germline CDR1 and CDR2: SGHRS and YFSETQ. Sequenced material: a population of CD138-negative cells sorted from bone marrow. The chain uses TRBV5-1 and TRBJ1-5; no firm D call. The TCR originated in a donor at least 40 years old with multiple myeloma. This CDR3 is CASSSGDNQPQHF. The CDR3 DNA reads TGCGCCAGCAGCAGCGGGGATAATCAGCCCCAGCATTTT.